This T cell receptor (beta chain) was retrieved from a study of blood T cell repertoires in COVID-19. Study in general: Donors in the United States, Italy and Spain gave samples during acute or convalescent COVID-19.

Cohort assignment relied on participant-reported clinical history. Profiled with immunoSEQ multiplex PCR; TCRdb holds only in-frame clones, not every one. The sample carries around 250,000 clones, 85% to 90% recorded once. CDR1 SGHDT and CDR2 YYEEEE come from the germline V gene. The CDR3 length is 16 residues. Trimming removed 6 bases from V and 2 bases from J; junction bases left unmatched: 10. The chain couples TRBV5-6 to TRBJ1-5; 8 bases match TRBD1. This clonotype was sampled from a man in his late teens or twenties who had recovered from COVID-19. Input material: PBMCs or T cells enriched from blood (not recorded which). The CDR3 DNA reads TGTGCCAGCACCCTACAGGGGGGCGTGGGCAATCAGCCCCAGCATTTT. Amino acids: CASTLQGGVGNQPQHF.